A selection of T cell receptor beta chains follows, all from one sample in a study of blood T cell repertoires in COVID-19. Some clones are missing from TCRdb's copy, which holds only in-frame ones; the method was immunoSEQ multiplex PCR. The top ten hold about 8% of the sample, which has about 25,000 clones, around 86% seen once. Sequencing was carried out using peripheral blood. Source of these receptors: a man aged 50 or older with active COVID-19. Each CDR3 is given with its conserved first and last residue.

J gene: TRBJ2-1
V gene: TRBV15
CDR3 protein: CATSRDPGTFGSYNEQFF

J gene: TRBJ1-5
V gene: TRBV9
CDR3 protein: CASSVERLRGDWGHHSNQPQHF

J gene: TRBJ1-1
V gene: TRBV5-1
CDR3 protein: CASSLSRGTEAFF

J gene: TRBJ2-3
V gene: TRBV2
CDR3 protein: CASNSDRGLFDTQYF

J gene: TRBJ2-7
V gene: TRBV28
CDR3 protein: CASSLGQGGQYF

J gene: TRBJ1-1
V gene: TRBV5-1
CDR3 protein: CASSYYRGQNTEAFF

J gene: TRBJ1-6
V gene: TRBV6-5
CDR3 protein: CASSRTGTPNSPLHF

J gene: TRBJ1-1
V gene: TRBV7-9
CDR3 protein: CASSSPTRGPNTEAFF

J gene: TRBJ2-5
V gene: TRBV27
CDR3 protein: CASSPLAGEGETQYF

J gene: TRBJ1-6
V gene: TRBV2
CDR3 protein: CASSPDRQNSPLHF

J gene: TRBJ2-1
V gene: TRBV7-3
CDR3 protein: CASSPGQGAGFEVGFF

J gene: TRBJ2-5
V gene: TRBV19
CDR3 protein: CASSKKSDRGYRETQYF

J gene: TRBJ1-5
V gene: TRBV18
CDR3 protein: CASSTSSNQPQHF

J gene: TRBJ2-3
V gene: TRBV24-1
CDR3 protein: CATSDPGTSGSGDTQYF

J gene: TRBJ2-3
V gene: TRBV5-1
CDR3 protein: CASSLGGGGADTQYF

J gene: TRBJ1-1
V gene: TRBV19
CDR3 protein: CASSQKGGTEAFF

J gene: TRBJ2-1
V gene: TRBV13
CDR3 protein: CASSFQDNNEQFF

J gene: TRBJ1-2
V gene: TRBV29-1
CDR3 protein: CSVAPGKGELSGYTF

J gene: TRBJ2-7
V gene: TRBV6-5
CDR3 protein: CASSRGGYEQYF

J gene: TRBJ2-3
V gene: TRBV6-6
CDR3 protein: CASRGTVYIDTQYF

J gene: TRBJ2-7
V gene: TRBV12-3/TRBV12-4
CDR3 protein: CASSSEFYEQYF

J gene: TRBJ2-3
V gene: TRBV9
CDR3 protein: CASSVAGLAGGISTDTQYF

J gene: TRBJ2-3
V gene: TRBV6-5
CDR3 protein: CASSLGRDGTDTQYF

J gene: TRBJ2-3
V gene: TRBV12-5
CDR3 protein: CASGLGQGAADTQYF

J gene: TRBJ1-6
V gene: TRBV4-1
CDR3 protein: CASSPDRAMGTPLHF

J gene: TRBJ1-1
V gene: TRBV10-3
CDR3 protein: CAISLRDNTEAFF

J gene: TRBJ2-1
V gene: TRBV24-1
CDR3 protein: CATSDSSKILAEAKHEQFF

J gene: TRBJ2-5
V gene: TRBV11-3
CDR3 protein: CASSLGGSSGRRETQYF

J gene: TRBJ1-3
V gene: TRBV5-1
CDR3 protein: CASSLWQGDTIYF